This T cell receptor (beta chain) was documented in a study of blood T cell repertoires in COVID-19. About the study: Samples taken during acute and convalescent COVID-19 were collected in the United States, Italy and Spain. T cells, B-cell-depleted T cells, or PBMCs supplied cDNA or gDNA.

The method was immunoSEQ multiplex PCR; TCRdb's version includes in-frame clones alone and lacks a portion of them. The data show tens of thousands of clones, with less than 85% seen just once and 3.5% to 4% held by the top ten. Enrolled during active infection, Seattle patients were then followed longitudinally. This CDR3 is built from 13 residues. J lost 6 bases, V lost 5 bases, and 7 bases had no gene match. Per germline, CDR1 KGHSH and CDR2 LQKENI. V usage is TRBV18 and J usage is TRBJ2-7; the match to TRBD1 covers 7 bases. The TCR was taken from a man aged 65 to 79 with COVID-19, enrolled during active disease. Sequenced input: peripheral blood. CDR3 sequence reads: CASSIGTESEQYF. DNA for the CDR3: TGTGCCAGCTCAATTGGGACAGAGAGCGAGCAGTACTTC.